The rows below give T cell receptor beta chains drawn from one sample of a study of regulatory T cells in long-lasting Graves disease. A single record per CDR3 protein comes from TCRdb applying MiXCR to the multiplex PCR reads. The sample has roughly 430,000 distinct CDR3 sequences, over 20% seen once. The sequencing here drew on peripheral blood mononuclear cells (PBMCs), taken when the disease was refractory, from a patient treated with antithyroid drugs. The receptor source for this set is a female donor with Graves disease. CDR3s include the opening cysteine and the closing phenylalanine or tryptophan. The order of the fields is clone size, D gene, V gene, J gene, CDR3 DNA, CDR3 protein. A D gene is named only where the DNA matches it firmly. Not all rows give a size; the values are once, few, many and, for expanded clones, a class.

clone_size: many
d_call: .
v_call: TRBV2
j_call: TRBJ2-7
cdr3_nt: TGTGCCAGCAGTGAAGCGCGACCGGGACATTCGGGCGAGCAGTACTTC
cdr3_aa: CASSEARPGHSGEQYF

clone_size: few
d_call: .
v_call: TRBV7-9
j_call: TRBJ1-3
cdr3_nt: TGTGCCAGCAGCTCCTACCTTACAGGGCTAGGGAACACCATATATTTT
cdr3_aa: CASSSYLTGLGNTIYF

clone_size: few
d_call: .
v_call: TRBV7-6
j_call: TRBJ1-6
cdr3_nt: TGTGCCAGCAGCTTAGCTGCCAGGCGGCATAATTCACCCCTCCACTTT
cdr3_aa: CASSLAARRHNSPLHF

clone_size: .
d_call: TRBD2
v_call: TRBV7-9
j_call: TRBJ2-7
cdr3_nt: TGTGCCAGCAGCCCTCCGGAGGGACTAGCGGGAGAAAACTACGAGCAGTACTTC
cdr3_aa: CASSPPEGLAGENYEQYF

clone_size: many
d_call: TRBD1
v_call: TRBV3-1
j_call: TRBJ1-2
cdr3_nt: TGTGCCAGCAGCCAAGATAGTGCGGACAGGGGGCATGAAGGCTATGGCTACACCTTC
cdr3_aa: CASSQDSADRGHEGYGYTF

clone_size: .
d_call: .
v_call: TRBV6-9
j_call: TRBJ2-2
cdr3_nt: TGTGCCAGCAGTTTTAGCGCCGGGGAGCTGCTTTTT
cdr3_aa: CASSFSAGELLF

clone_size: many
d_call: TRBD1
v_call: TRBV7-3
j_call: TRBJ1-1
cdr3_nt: TGTGCCAGCAGCTTAAAGTCAGGGGGGACGGCTTTCTTT
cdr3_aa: CASSLKSGGTAFF

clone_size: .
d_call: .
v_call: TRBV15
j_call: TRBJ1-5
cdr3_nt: TGTGCCACCAGCAGAGATCTCGGCCGGGGTAATCAGCCCCAGCATTTT
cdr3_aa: CATSRDLGRGNQPQHF

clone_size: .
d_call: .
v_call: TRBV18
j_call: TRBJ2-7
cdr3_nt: TGTGCCAGCTCACCGACCCCACAGGGTTCCGAGTACTTC
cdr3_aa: CASSPTPQGSEYF

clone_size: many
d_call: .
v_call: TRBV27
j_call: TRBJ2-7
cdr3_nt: TGTGCCAGCAAATCAGATATCCTGGGCTACGAGCAGTACTTC
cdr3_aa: CASKSDILGYEQYF

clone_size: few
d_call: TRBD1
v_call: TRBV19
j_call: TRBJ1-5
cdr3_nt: TGTGCCAGTAGTCCCACCGGGACAGAAATAAATCAGCCCCAGCATTTT
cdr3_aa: CASSPTGTEINQPQHF

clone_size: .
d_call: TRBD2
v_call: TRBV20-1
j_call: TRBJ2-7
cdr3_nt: TGCAGTGCTAGAGATTTGGGACTAGCGGGAGAGACCCCCGAGCAGTACTTC
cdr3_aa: CSARDLGLAGETPEQYF

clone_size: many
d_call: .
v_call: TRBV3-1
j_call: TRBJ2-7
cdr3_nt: TGTGCCAGCAGACGTAGTGGGACGGCAAGCTACGAGCAGTACTTC
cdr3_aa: CASRRSGTASYEQYF

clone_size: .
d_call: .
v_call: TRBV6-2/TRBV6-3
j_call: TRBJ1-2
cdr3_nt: TGTGCCAGCAGGCACACGGACCGTTATGGCTACACCTTC
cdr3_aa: CASRHTDRYGYTF

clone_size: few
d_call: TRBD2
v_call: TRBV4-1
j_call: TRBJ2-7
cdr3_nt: TGCGCCAGCAGCCAAGGACCAGCGGGAGACTACGAGCAGTACTTC
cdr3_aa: CASSQGPAGDYEQYF

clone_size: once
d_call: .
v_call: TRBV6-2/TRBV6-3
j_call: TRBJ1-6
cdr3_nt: TGTGCCAGTTCCCTTGGTGCGCTGCCCGATTCGGCCCTCCACTTT
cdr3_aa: CASSLGALPDSALHF

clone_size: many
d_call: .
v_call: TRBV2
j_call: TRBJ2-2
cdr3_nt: TGTGCCAGCAGTGAACAGGGATCGAACACCGGGGAGCTGTTTTTT
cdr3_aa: CASSEQGSNTGELFF

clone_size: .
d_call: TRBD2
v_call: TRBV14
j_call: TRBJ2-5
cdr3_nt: TGTGCCAGCAGCCAGGTACCGGGACTAGCGGGAGGGCCGGAGACCCAGTACTTC
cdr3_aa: CASSQVPGLAGGPETQYF

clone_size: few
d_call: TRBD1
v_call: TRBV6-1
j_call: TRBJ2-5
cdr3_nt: TGTGCCAGCAGTGGGGGGACAGGGGGGGGCGAGACCCAGTACTTC
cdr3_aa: CASSGGTGGGETQYF

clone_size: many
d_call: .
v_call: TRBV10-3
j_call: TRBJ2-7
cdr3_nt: TGTGCCATCAGTGATGACCCCGGCAGACAAAGCTCCTACGAGCAGTACTTC
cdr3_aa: CAISDDPGRQSSYEQYF

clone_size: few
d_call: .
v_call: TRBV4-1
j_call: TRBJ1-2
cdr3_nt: TGCGCCAGCAGCCAAGTGGGACGGGAGGAGGGCTACACCTTC
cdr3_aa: CASSQVGREEGYTF

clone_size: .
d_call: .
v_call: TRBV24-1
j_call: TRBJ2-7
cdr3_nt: TGTGCCACCAGTGATTTAACTAGCAGCGAGCAGTACTTC
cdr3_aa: CATSDLTSSEQYF

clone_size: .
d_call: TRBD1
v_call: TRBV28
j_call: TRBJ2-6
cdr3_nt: TGTGCCAGCAGTTTTTCTTCGGGACAGGGATTCCTCGTCCTGACTTTC
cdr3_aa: CASSFSSGQGFLVLTF

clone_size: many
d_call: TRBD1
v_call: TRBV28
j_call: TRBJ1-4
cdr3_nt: TGTGCCAGCAGGACGGGACAGGGCGAAGAAAAACTGTTTTTT
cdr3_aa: CASRTGQGEEKLFF

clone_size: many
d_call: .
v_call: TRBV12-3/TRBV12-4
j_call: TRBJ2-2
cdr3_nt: TGTGCCAGCAGCGACCTTGCAGGGGGGCCGATCACCGGGGAGCTGTTTTTT
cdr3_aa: CASSDLAGGPITGELFF

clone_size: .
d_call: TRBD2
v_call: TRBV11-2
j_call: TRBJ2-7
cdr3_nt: TGTGCCAGCACCAACTCCGCGGGCGTAGCGGGAGTTCCCTACGAGCAGTACTTC
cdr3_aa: CASTNSAGVAGVPYEQYF

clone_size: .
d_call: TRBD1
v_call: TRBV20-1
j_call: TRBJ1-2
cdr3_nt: TGCAGTGCTAATCCGGGACAGAGACGAGTTTACACCTTC
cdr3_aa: CSANPGQRRVYTF

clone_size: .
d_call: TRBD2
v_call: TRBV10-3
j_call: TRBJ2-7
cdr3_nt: TGTGCCATCAGTGAGTCGGGGACTCCGGGGGGGGAGCAGTACTTC
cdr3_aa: CAISESGTPGGEQYF

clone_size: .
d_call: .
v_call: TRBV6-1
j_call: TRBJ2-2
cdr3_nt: TGTGCCAGCAGCCTTCTCGGACAGACTACGAACACCGGGGAGCTGTTTTTT
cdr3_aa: CASSLLGQTTNTGELFF

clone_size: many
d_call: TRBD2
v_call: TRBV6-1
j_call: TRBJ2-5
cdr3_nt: TGTGCCAGCAGCACCTCTAGCGGGAGGCCATGGGAGACCCAGTACTTC
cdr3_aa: CASSTSSGRPWETQYF

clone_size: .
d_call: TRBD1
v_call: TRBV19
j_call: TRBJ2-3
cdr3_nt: TGTGCCAGTAGTTCCTTGACAGGGCTCAAACGGGATACGCAGTATTTT
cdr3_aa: CASSSLTGLKRDTQYF

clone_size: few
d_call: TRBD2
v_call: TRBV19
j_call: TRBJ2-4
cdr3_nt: TGTGCCAGTAGTACTGTGGCGGGAGGGCCAAACATTCAGTACTTC
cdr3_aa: CASSTVAGGPNIQYF

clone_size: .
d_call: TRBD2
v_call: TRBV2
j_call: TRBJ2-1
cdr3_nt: TGTGCCAGCTCTATTTTGGGACTAGGCGGAATCAATGAGCAGTTCTTC
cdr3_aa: CASSILGLGGINEQFF

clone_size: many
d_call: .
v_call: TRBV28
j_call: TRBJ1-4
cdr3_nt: TGTGCCAGCACCGCCGGGACAACAACTAATGAAAAACTGTTTTTT
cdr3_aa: CASTAGTTTNEKLFF

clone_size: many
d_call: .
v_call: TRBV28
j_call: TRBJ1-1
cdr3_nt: TGTGCCAGCAGTTTTTTTGGGCGCCGGGACACTGAAGCTTTCTTT
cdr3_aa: CASSFFGRRDTEAFF

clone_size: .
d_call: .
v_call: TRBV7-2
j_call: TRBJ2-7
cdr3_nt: TGTGCCAGCAGCTTAGTGGGACAAGCCTACGAGCAGTACTTC
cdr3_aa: CASSLVGQAYEQYF

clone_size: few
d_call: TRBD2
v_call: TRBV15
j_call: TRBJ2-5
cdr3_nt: TGTGCCACCAGCACCGGGGGGGGGGCCCAAGAGACCCAGTACTTC
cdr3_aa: CATSTGGGAQETQYF

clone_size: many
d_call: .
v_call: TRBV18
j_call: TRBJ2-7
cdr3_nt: TGTGCCAGCTCCCCTACTGACGAGCAGTACTTC
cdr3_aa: CASSPTDEQYF

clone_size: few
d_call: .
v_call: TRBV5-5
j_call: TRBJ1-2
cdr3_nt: TGTACCAGCAGCTTGGCCAGGCGGAGGGATTATGGCTACACCTTC
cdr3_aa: CTSSLARRRDYGYTF

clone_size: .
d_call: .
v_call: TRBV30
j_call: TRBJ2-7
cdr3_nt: TGTGCCTGGAGTGTACCCGGGACTTCAGCCTACGAGCAGTACTTC
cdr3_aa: CAWSVPGTSAYEQYF

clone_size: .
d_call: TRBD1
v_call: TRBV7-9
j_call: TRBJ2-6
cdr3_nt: TGTGCCAGCAGCACGGGAACAGGGGGCGTCCGGTCTGGGGCCAACGTCCTGACTTTC
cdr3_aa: CASSTGTGGVRSGANVLTF

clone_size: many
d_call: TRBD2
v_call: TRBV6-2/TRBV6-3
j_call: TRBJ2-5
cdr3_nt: TGTGCCAGCAGTGGACTAGCGGCCCAAGAGACCCAGTACTTC
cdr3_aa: CASSGLAAQETQYF

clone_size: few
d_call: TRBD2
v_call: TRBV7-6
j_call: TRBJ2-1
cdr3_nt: TGTGCCAGCAGCTTAAAACCTAGCGGGACTTACAATGAGCAGTTCTTC
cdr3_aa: CASSLKPSGTYNEQFF

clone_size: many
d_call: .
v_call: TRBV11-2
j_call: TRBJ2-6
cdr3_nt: TGTGCCAGCAGCTTAGACGGGAGAGGGGCCAACGTCCTGACTTTC
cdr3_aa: CASSLDGRGANVLTF

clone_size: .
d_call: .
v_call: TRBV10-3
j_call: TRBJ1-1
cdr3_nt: TGTGCCATCAGTGCACAGGAGAACACTGAAGCTTTCTTT
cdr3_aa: CAISAQENTEAFF

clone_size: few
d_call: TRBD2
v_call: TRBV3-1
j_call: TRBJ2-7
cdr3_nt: TGTGCCAGCAGCAAAGGAGAGACTAGCGGGAGACTCTGGGAGCAGTACTTC
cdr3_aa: CASSKGETSGRLWEQYF

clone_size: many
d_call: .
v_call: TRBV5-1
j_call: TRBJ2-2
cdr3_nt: TGCGCCAGCAGCTTGGAAGTGGGCACCGGGGAGCTGTTTTTT
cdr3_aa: CASSLEVGTGELFF

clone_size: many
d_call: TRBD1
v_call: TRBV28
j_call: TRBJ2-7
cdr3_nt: TGTGCCAGCAGTTTAGACAGGGGCGGCGACGAGCAGTACTTC
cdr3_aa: CASSLDRGGDEQYF

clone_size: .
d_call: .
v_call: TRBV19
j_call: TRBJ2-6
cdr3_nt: TGTGCCAGTAGTGGCACCTCGACCTCTGGGGCCAACGTCCTGACTTTC
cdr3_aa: CASSGTSTSGANVLTF

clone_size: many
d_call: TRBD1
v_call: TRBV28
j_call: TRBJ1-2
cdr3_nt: TGTGCCAGCAGTTCCCCGGGACAGGGTATTCTTAACTATGGCTACACCTTC
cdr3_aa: CASSSPGQGILNYGYTF

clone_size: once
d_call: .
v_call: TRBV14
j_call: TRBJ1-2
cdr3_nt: TGTGCCAGCAGCCAAGATCCCTTCATGGCTGGCTACACCTTC
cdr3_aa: CASSQDPFMAGYTF

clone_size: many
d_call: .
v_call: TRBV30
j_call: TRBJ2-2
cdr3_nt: TGTGCCTGGAGTGTTGGGGGGAGCACCGGGGAGCTGTTTTTT
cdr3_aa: CAWSVGGSTGELFF

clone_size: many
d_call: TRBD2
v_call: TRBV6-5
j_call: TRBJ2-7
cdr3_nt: TGTGCCAGCAGTTACGCTAAAACTAGCGGGAGTTCCTACGAGCAGTACTTC
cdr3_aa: CASSYAKTSGSSYEQYF

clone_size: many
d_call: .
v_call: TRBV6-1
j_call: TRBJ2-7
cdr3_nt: TGTGCCAGCAGCCGGAGGGCCACCCCGCCCTACGAGCAGTACTTC
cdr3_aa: CASSRRATPPYEQYF

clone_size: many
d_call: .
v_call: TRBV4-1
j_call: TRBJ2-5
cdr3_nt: TGCGCCAGCAGCCAAGAGGCACTAGCAGGCCAAGAGACCCAGTACTTC
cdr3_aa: CASSQEALAGQETQYF